The 32 T cell receptor beta chains presented below share a single source sample, sequenced in a study of blood T cell repertoires in COVID-19. Measured with immunoSEQ multiplex PCR; TCRdb has only the in-frame clones, and not every one. The data contain 90,000 to 100,000 clones, just under 85% of them singletons. The sequenced sample consisted of peripheral blood. Receptor source: a man in his 70s with acute or convalescent COVID-19.

The rearrangement joins TRBV7-3 to TRBJ1-5; possibly TRBD1 for D (6 bases). Trimming cost V 8 bases and J 2 bases, with 10 bases left between them. The length of the CDR3 is 13 residues. In germline, CDR1 is SGHTA, CDR2 FQGTGA. CDR3 protein: CASARQGNQPQHF. CDR3 bases: TGTGCCAGCGCCAGACAGGGCAATCAGCCCCAGCATTTT.

The chain is built from TRBV7-9 and TRBJ1-5; D ambiguous. V was shortened by 1 base and J by 5 bases, with 15 bases between the two germline ends. CDR3 length: 16 amino acids. Germline loops: CDR1 SEHNR, CDR2 FQNEAQ (reference sequence). CDR3 amino acids: CASSLVGQTGYQPQHF. In nucleotides, the CDR3 is TGTGCCAGCAGCTTAGTGGGTCAGACGGGATATCAGCCCCAGCATTTT.

This clone appeared a few times. The chain couples TRBV4-1 to TRBJ2-1; 14 nucleotides align to TRBD2. Germline CDR1 and CDR2: MGHRA and YSYEKL. Trimming cost V 5 bases and J 8 bases; bases outside gene matches: 5. The CDR3 is made up of 15 amino acids. The CDR3 nucleotides are TGCGCCAGCAGCGGGACTAGCGGGGGTTGGTATGAGCAGTTCTTC. Translation: CASSGTSGGWYEQFF.

The gene calls are TRBV19 and TRBJ1-2; a possible D gene is TRBD1 (5 bases). The CDR3 sequence is 15 residues long. Germline loops: CDR1 LNHDA, CDR2 SQIVND (reference sequence). Between the trimmed V and J ends, which lost 3 bases and 4 bases, there was a span of 15 bases. The CDR3 loop is CASSILGPGGYGYTF. The CDR3 bases are TGTGCCAGTAGTATTTTGGGGCCGGGGGGCTATGGCTACACCTTC.

V gene TRBV19 combines with J gene TRBJ2-3, with a possible D match to TRBD1 (6 bases). Germline loops: CDR1 LNHDA, CDR2 SQIVND (reference sequence). The CDR3 spans 13 residues. V dropped 2 bases and J dropped 5 bases, with 8 bases sitting between them. CDR3 coding DNA: TGTGCCAGTAGTATAAGGACAGTAGATACGCAGTATTTT. Its protein is CASSIRTVDTQYF.

The chain uses TRBV28 and TRBJ2-1; TRBD2 might be the D (5 bases). V was cut by 6 bases and J by 2 bases, with 14 bases left in between. The CDR3 loop spans 15 amino acids. Germline CDR1 MDHEN, CDR2 SYDVKM. The CDR3 reads CASSPIANTYNEQFF. CDR3 DNA sequence: TGTGCCAGCAGCCCTATAGCGAACACCTACAATGAGCAGTTCTTC.

The chain is built from TRBV10-3 and TRBJ2-5, with a tentative D call TRBD2 (5 bases). Trimming stripped 10 bases from V and 5 bases from J, with 20 bases between. The length of the CDR3 is 14 residues. From germline, CDR1 is ENHRY and CDR2 SYGVKD. The CDR3 nucleotides are TGTGCCACCCGATCAACTAGTACTGCCGAGACCCAGTACTTC. It codes for CATRSTSTAETQYF.

V and J are TRBV7-8 and TRBJ1-1, with D tentatively TRBD1 (5 bases). The V end lost 5 bases, the J end lost 8 bases, and 15 bases lay between the germline ends. The CDR3 is 13 residues long. Germline loops: CDR1 SGHVS, CDR2 FQNEAQ. The CDR3 region is CASSLSRQTEAFF. For the CDR3, the DNA is TGTGCCAGCAGCCTTTCCCGACAGACCGAAGCTTTCTTT.

This sequence joins TRBV7-9 and TRBJ1-4, with D unclear. V lost 1 base and J 4 bases, leaving 10 bases between the germline ends. From germline, CDR1 is SEHNR and CDR2 FQNEAQ (reference sequence). This CDR3 is built from 15 residues. The CDR3 DNA reads TGTGCCAGCAGCTTAGAAAAGTCCTATAATGAAAAACTGTTTTTT. Its protein product is CASSLEKSYNEKLFF. Together with reference TRBV7-9 and TRBJ1-4, the CDR3 gives the full variable domain: DTGVSQNPRHKITKRGQNVTFRCDPISEHNRLYWYRQTLGQGPEFLTYFQNEAQLEKSRLLSDRFSAERPKGSFSTLEIQRTEQGDSAMYLCASSLEKSYNEKLFFGSGTQLSVL.

The chain combines TRBV28 with TRBJ2-7, with TRBD2 identical over 8 bases. CDR1 is MDHEN and CDR2 is SYDVKM in the germline V gene. J was trimmed by 6 bases and V by 8 bases; bases with no gene match: 6. The CDR3 length is 12 residues. CDR3 sequence reads: CASGPAGGEQYF. The CDR3 DNA sequence: TGTGCCAGCGGACCGGCGGGGGGCGAGCAGTACTTC.

This clone was detected a few times. This chain connects TRBV5-1 to TRBJ1-2, with no clear D. V was clipped by 6 bases and J by 3 bases, with 12 bases between them. The germline V gene has CDR1 SGHRS and CDR2 YFSETQ. CDR3 length: 13 residues. CDR3 amino acids: CASMSGSDYGYTF. The CDR3 nucleotides read TGCGCCAGCATGTCTGGTTCGGACTATGGCTACACCTTC.

This clone was picked up one time. The J gene is TRBJ1-5, the V gene TRBV7-8, with D possibly TRBD1 on 6 matching bases. CDR3 size: 16 residues. V dropped 5 bases and J dropped 1 base, with 15 bases sitting between them. Germline V gives CDR1 SGHVS, CDR2 FQNEAQ. CDR3 amino acids: CASSQQGRRSNQPQHF. CDR3 bases: TGTGCCAGCAGCCAACAGGGACGGAGGAGCAATCAGCCCCAGCATTTT. Variable domain in full (rest from reference TRBV7-8 and TRBJ1-5): GAGVSQSPRYKVAKRGQDVALRCDPISGHVSLFWYQQALGQGPEFLTYFQNEAQLDKSGLPSDRFFAERPEGSVSTLKIQRTQQEDSAVYLCASSQQGRRSNQPQHFGDGTRLSIL.

This clone turned up a few times. V and J are TRBV6-5 and TRBJ2-2; 12 positions match TRBD1. V trimming: 7 bases; J trimming: 3 bases; junction bases outside the gene matches: 3. This CDR3 region has 15 residues. In germline, CDR1 is MNHEY, CDR2 SVGAGI. The CDR3 coding sequence is TGTGCCAGCATAAGGGACAGGGGGCACACCGGGGAGCTGTTTTTT. Translation: CASIRDRGHTGELFF.

On this clone: Relative to the germline gene, one junction end is altered; a read error may explain this. The V and J genes are TRBV7-9 and TRBJ2-7; tentatively, D is TRBD1 (5 bases). CDR3 length: 12 amino acids. Germline loops: CDR1 SEHNR, CDR2 FQNEAQ (reference sequence). The CDR3 sequence is CASSSNTDRHAF. The CDR3 DNA reads as TGTGCCAGCAGCTCGAACACAGACAGACATGCCTTC.

The chain joins TRBV28 to TRBJ2-3; 8 bases are a match to TRBD2. This CDR3 is built from 15 residues. Germline V gene lookup returns CDR1 MDHEN and CDR2 SYDVKM. V was pared by 3 bases and J by 0 bases, with 2 bases of the junction left unmatched. The CDR3 coding sequence is TGTGCCAGCAGTTTCCGGGGGGGGAGCACAGATACGCAGTATTTT. Its translation is CASSFRGGSTDTQYF.

This clone has just one count. The V gene is TRBV6-5, the J gene TRBJ2-7, with 9 bases identical to TRBD1. CDR3 length: 14 residues. The germline gives CDR1 MNHEY, CDR2 SVGAGI. V lost 7 bases and J lost 1; bases outside the gene matches: 5. The CDR3, as DNA: TGTGCCAGCATCGTCGGGACAGGGTCCTACGAGCAGTACTTC. Its protein product is CASIVGTGSYEQYF.

V and J are TRBV5-4 and TRBJ1-2; 8 bases agree with TRBD1. J gave up 3 bases and V 2 bases, and 6 bases lay outside the gene matches. CDR1 is SGHNT and CDR2 is YYREEE in the germline V gene (reference sequence). This CDR3 has 15 amino acids. The CDR3 sequence: CASSFDTGGDYGYTF. The CDR3 DNA sequence: TGTGCCAGCAGCTTCGACACAGGGGGGGACTATGGCTACACCTTC.

DNA of the CDR3: TGTGCCAGCAGCCAGGTGACAGGGTTTGAGCAGTTCTTC. Its protein is CASSQVTGFEQFF. The rearrangement uses TRBV14 and TRBJ2-1, with TRBD1 identical over 7 bases. The CDR3 runs to 13 residues. Germline CDR1 reads SGHDN; CDR2 reads FVKESK. J lost 9 bases, V lost 3 bases, and 5 bases had no gene match.

The rearrangement uses TRBV5-1 and TRBJ1-6; 8 bases map to TRBD1. CDR3 size: 16 residues. Unmatched junction bases numbered 8, after V lost 2 bases and J lost 7 bases. Per the germline V gene, CDR1 is SGHRS and CDR2 is YFSETQ. CDR3 amino acids: CASSLSGGGSNSPLHF. The CDR3, as DNA: TGCGCCAGCAGCTTATCAGGGGGCGGCTCCAATTCACCCCTCCACTTT. Full variable domain (rest looked up from reference TRBV5-1 and TRBJ1-6): KAGVTQTPRYLIKTRGQQVTLSCSPISGHRSVSWYQQTPGQGLQFLFEYFSETQRNKGNFPGRFSGRQFSNSRSEMNVSTLELGDSALYLCASSLSGGGSNSPLHFGNGTRLTVT.

This clone was picked up a small number of times. One end of the junction fails to match germline, which may point to a read error. The rearrangement uses TRBV6-6 and TRBJ1-5; possible D gene TRBD1, 6 bases. The V gene's germline CDR1 is MNHNY and CDR2 SVGAGI (reference sequence). The CDR3 consists of 16 residues. The CDR3 region has the DNA TGTGCCAGCAGTTACTCCTCAGGGGCCGACGGTACTGGTTGCTGTTTT. Its translation: CASSYSSGADGTGCCF.

J is TRBJ1-5 and V is TRBV27; possible D gene TRBD1, 6 bases. The CDR3 has 14 residues. Deletions cut 2 bases from V and 6 bases from J, with 11 bases between. Germline V gene data show CDR1 as MNHEY and CDR2 as SMNVEV (reference sequence). CDR3 residues: CASSLRGAFQPQHF. The CDR3 DNA is TGTGCCAGCAGTTTACGGGGGGCGTTTCAGCCCCAGCATTTT.

The genes are TRBV15 and TRBJ1-2; no clear D gene. Trimming removed 0 bases from V and 4 bases from J, with 9 bases in between. The CDR3 has 14 residues. From germline, CDR1 is LNHNV and CDR2 YYDKDF (reference sequence). The chain's CDR3 is CATSRDPSFYGYTF. For the CDR3, the DNA is TGTGCCACCAGCAGAGATCCTAGCTTCTATGGCTACACCTTC.

Here the CDR3 reads CASSQGLAGGLRADTQYF. CDR3 nucleotides: TGTGCCAGCAGCCAGGGACTAGCGGGGGGACTAAGGGCCGATACGCAGTATTTT. The chain has TRBV5-5 and TRBJ2-3, with 15 bases identical to TRBD2. CDR3 length: 18 residues. V dropped 4 bases and J dropped 6; count of bases not matched to a gene: 12. CDR1 is SGHKS, CDR2 YYEKEE, per germline (reference sequence).

The V and J genes are TRBV29-1 and TRBJ2-1; 9 nucleotides line up with TRBD2. Losses at the gene ends were 0 bases for V and 3 bases for J; bases not matched to a gene: 9. CDR1 SQVTM and CDR2 ANQGSEA come from the germline V gene. CDR3 size: 17 residues. The CDR3 sequence: CSVEDRGLAGSYNEQFF. The CDR3 nucleotides are TGCAGCGTTGAAGATCGGGGGCTAGCGGGGAGCTACAATGAGCAGTTCTTC.

This chain joins TRBV12-3 or TRBV12-4 and TRBJ1-4; no clear D gene. Trimming removed 1 base at V and 13 bases at J, with 10 bases between. The CDR3 has 12 residues. CDR3 in DNA: TGTGCCAGCAGTTTAGGCGGTGTGGCACTGTTTTTT. Protein sequence: CASSLGGVALFF.

This chain joins TRBV3-1 (or the pseudogene TRBV3-2) and TRBJ2-1; 11 bases are shared with TRBD2. The CDR3 has 17 amino acids. J lost 1 base, V lost 1 base, and 3 bases had no gene match. Germline CDR1 and CDR2: LGHDT and YNNKEL (reference sequence). The CDR3 spells CASSQAPSGGSYNEQFF. CDR3 nucleotides: TGTGCCAGCAGCCAAGCCCCTAGCGGGGGGTCCTACAATGAGCAGTTCTTC.

The V gene is TRBV7-2, the J gene TRBJ2-1, with TRBD2 matching over 9 bases. V trimming: 3 bases; J trimming: 8 bases; junction bases outside the gene matches: 8. In germline, CDR1 is SGHTA, CDR2 FQGNSA. The CDR3 runs 15 residues. DNA of the CDR3: TGTGCCAGCAGCTTCTCCCTAGCGGGGTACGATGAGCAGTTCTTC. Its protein is CASSFSLAGYDEQFF.

In its sample, this clone was seen a few times. The chain links TRBV5-5 to TRBJ2-7; D possibly corresponds to TRBD1 (5 bases). The CDR3 spans 14 residues. CDR1 SGHKS and CDR2 YYEKEE come from the germline V gene (reference sequence). Trimming stripped 0 bases from V and 4 bases from J, with 11 bases between. This chain's CDR3 is CASSLGQFQYEQYF. The CDR3 bases are TGTGCCAGCAGCTTGGGACAGTTTCAATACGAGCAGTACTTC. The complete variable domain, with remaining parts taken from reference TRBV5-5 and TRBJ2-7, reads DAGVTQSPTHLIKTRGQQVTLRCSPISGHKSVSWYQQVLGQGPQFIFQYYEKEERGRGNFPDRFSARQFPNYSSELNVNALLLGDSALYLCASSLGQFQYEQYFGPGTRLTVT.

This clone was observed a single time. The chain joins TRBV3-1 (or the pseudogene TRBV3-2) to TRBJ2-7, with D perhaps matching TRBD1 (5 bases). In germline, CDR1 is LGHDT, CDR2 YNNKEL (reference sequence). There are 16 residues in the CDR3. V lost 4 bases to trimming and J lost 0 bases, with 16 bases between them. CDR3 nucleotides: TGTGCCAGCAGCCGGTCCAGGGTTTCGGGCTCCTACGAGCAGTACTTC. The encoded protein is CASSRSRVSGSYEQYF.

This chain links TRBV6-5 with TRBJ2-7, with TRBD2 as a possible D gene (6 bases). The CDR3 runs 15 residues. With 5 bases removed from V and 4 bases from J, the gap between germline ends came to 18 bases. In germline, CDR1 is MNHEY, CDR2 SVGAGI. This CDR3 reads CASSPRGGNKYEQYF. The DNA of the CDR3 is TGTGCCAGCAGTCCCCGGGGCGGGAACAAATACGAGCAGTACTTC.

The chain employs TRBV30 and TRBJ2-7; 7 bases agree with TRBD2. The J segment lost 2 bases and the V segment lost 3 bases, leaving 7 bases of the junction unmatched. The V gene's germline CDR1 is GTSNPN and CDR2 SVGIG (reference sequence). CDR3 size: 14 residues. The CDR3 is CAWRTSRPPYEQYF. CDR3 nucleotide sequence: TGTGCCTGGAGGACTAGCCGACCGCCCTACGAGCAGTACTTC.

The V and J genes are TRBV30 and TRBJ2-6; 9 bases are shared with TRBD2. Germline V gene data show CDR1 as GTSNPN and CDR2 as SVGIG (reference sequence). The CDR3 totals 19 residues. The V segment lost 3 bases and the J segment 1 base; nucleotides outside the gene matches: 13. The CDR3: CAWSEAGGPLGSGANVLTF. The DNA for the CDR3 is TGTGCCTGGAGCGAAGCGGGGGGCCCACTGGGTTCTGGGGCCAACGTCCTGACTTTC.